The next 14 T cell receptor beta chains were all read from a single sample in a study of tumor-infiltrating lymphocytes in primary liver carcinoma (dated by TCRdb to 2016 to 2017). Sequencing took place on an Illumina HiSeq 2500. TCRbeta-specific cDNA was reverse-transcribed from roughly 500 ng total RNA using a constant-region primer and ProtoScript II reverse transcriptase. Three nested multiplex PCR rounds, following a slightly modified ARM-PCR procedure, were used to build the TCRbeta libraries. The first two PCR rounds used multiplex TRBV1-TRBV30 forward primers with a Cbeta reverse primer, each for 10 cycles. Using fastp at Q25 and MiXCR, TCRdb reprocessed the public reads and kept productive beta chains. Each entry merges the rows of one CDR3 protein and shows their most common DNA and genes. In all, the sample holds 37,000 or so distinct CDR3 sequences, and approximately 71% of those were seen once. Clones ranked in the top ten supply approximately 37% of the sample.

Total RNA and DNA were co-extracted from roughly 18-30 mg of bulk tissue with the AllPrep DNA/RNA mini kit, without cell sorting. Sequencing was carried out using tumor-adjacent normal liver tissue. Every receptor here comes from a middle-aged man with primary liver carcinoma and hepatitis B virus infection.

In regard to this clonotype: The germline gene is not matched at one end of the junction; a read error may be the cause. The CDR3 bases are TGTGCCAGCACCACTTCAGAGGTAGCCAAATACATTCAGTACTTC. Its protein product is CASTTSEVAKYIQYF. The chain is built from TRBV11-2 and TRBJ2-4; D gene ambiguous. This CDR3 has 15 residues. Germline CDR1 reads SGHAT; CDR2 reads FQNNGV. The full variable domain, with the rest looked up from reference TRBV11-2 and TRBJ2-4, is EAGVAQSPRYKIIEKRQSVAFWCNPISGHATLYWYQQILGQGPKLLIQFQNNGVVDDSQLPKDRFSAERLKGVDSTLKIQPAKLEDSAVYLCASTTSEVAKYIQYFGAGTRLSVL.

Concerning this clonotype: At one of its ends the junction is not consistent with the germline gene, which may arise from a read error. The chain combines TRBV6-2 or TRBV6-3 with TRBJ2-1; 11 nucleotides align to TRBD2. The CDR3 runs 14 residues. Germline V CDR1 and CDR2: MNHEY, SVGEGT. The CDR3 protein is CTSRIAGGPGEQFF. CDR3 sequence (DNA): TGTACCAGCCGTATAGCGGGAGGGCCGGGTGAGCAGTTCTTC.

The chain couples TRBV20-1 to TRBJ1-2; D not resolved. CDR3 length: 12 residues. The germline CDR1 and CDR2 sequences are DFQATT and SNEGSKA (reference sequence). Trimming pared 1 base from V and 4 bases from J, leaving 7 bases between. The CDR3 reads CSARVVVYGYTF. In DNA, the CDR3 is TGCAGTGCTAGAGTAGTGGTCTATGGCTACACCTTC.

J is TRBJ2-5 and V is TRBV29-1; tentatively, D is TRBD2 (5 bases). The CDR3 sequence is 13 residues long. CDR1 is SQVTM and CDR2 is ANQGSEA in the germline V gene. The CDR3 DNA follows: TGCTCGTCATGGCCAGGAGGTCCAGAGACCCAGTACTTC. This sequence encodes CSSWPGGPETQYF.

Of note for this clonotype: One base away lies a much larger clone, so this may be a sequencing read error. The chain recombines TRBV28 with TRBJ2-7; a possible D gene is TRBD1 (6 bases). V was cut by 2 bases and J by 4 bases, with 18 bases left in between. The CDR3 loop spans 16 amino acids. Per germline, CDR1 MDHEN and CDR2 SYDVKM. CDR3 in amino acids: CASSLKIRDRTYEQYF. The CDR3 DNA reads TGTGCCAGCAGTTTAAAGATTCGAGACAGGACTTACGAGCAGTACTTC.

On this clonotype itself: The CDR3 end shows no conserved phenylalanine or tryptophan, and so a read error is likely. It is unclear where the CDR3 begins or ends on the DNA, so no DNA is shown, and the CDR3 is as TCRdb lists it. The rearrangement joins TRBV6-5 to TRBJ2-3; the listed D gene, TRBD2, was not tested against the DNA. The CDR3 sequence runs 15 residues, both termini included. Germline V gene sequence: CDR1 MNHEY, CDR2 SVGAGI. Here the CDR3 reads CASNLGLAGTDTQCY.

As to this clonotype: The CDR3 does not close with the conserved phenylalanine or tryptophan, likely indicating a read error. The chain carries TRBV7-2 and TRBJ2-2, with D unclear. The germline V gene has CDR1 SGHTA and CDR2 FQGNSA. CDR3 length: 14 residues. The chain's CDR3 is CASSRSTTTEELFY. DNA of the CDR3: TGTGCCAGCAGCAGAAGTACGACCACCGAGGAGCTGTTTTAT.

To note about this clonotype: The junction differs from germline at one of its ends, possibly a read error. The CDR3 nucleotides read TGTGCCAGCATCCCATATAGGGCTAGCGGGAACAATGAACAGTTCTTC. Amino acids: CASIPYRASGNNEQFF. The chain employs TRBV7-9 and TRBJ2-1, with 9 bases aligning to TRBD2. CDR1 and CDR2 from the germline V gene are SEHNR and FQNEAQ (reference sequence). This CDR3 region has 16 residues. The complete variable domain, with remaining parts taken from reference TRBV7-9 and TRBJ2-1, reads DTGVSQNPRHKITKRGQNVTFRCDPISEHNRLYWYRQTLGQGPEFLTYFQNEAQLEKSRLLSDRFSAERPKGSFSTLEIQRTEQGDSAMYLCASIPYRASGNNEQFFGPGTRLTVL.

Comments on this clonotype: An end of the junction differs from the germline gene, which may be a read error. The chain joins TRBV6-1 to TRBJ2-5, with D perhaps TRBD2 (7 bases). CDR3 length: 14 amino acids. From germline, CDR1 is MNHNS and CDR2 SASEGT. The CDR3 region has the DNA TGTGCCTGCAGCGAAGAGGGGGGGTGGGGGACCCAGTACTTC. Residues: CACSEEGGWGTQYF.

With respect to this clonotype: The germline gene is not matched at one end of the junction; a read error may be the cause. The chain couples TRBV7-9 to TRBJ1-2; 11 bases fit TRBD1. The V gene's germline CDR1 is SEHNR and CDR2 FQNEAQ (reference sequence). This CDR3 region has 14 residues. The chain's CDR3 is CASRWDRGFHGHTF. The DNA for the CDR3 is TGTGCTAGCAGATGGGACAGGGGGTTCCATGGCCACACCTTC. Using reference TRBV7-9 and TRBJ1-2 for the parts outside the CDR3, the full variable domain is DTGVSQNPRHKITKRGQNVTFRCDPISEHNRLYWYRQTLGQGPEFLTYFQNEAQLEKSRLLSDRFSAERPKGSFSTLEIQRTEQGDSAMYLCASRWDRGFHGHTFGSGTRLTVV.

This clonotype was observed at least ten times. This chain joins TRBV7-9 and TRBJ2-7, with TRBD2 matching over 14 bases. This CDR3 is built from 16 residues. From germline, CDR1 is SEHNR and CDR2 FQNEAQ (reference sequence). V was pared by 5 bases and J by 6 bases, with 9 bases of the junction left unmatched. As DNA, the CDR3 is TGTGCCAGCAGCCGCCTGACTAGCGGGAGGGCCCTCGAGCAGTACTTC. Amino acids: CASSRLTSGRALEQYF.

For this clonotype: One end of the junction does not line up with germline, which may come from a read error. CDR3 in amino acids: CTSSHQSTDTQYF. CDR3 nucleotides: TGTACCAGCAGTCACCAGAGCACAGATACGCAGTATTTT. This chain uses TRBV6-5 with TRBJ2-3; D is unclear. CDR3 length: 13 amino acids. Per germline, CDR1 MNHEY and CDR2 SVGAGI.

A note on this clonotype: Its ends do not fully match the called genes, so a read error is possible. This chain links TRBV11-2 with TRBJ2-5; TRBD2 matches 10 bases. The germline V gene encodes CDR1 SGHAT and CDR2 FQNNGV. There are 17 residues in the CDR3. CDR3 sequence (DNA): TGTGCCAGTAGCTTAAGACTAGCGGGTGACTCGAGTGTGACCCAATACTTC. Translated, it gives CASSLRLAGDSSVTQYF.

This clonotype came up once. The junction departs from germline at one end; a sequencing error may be responsible. The V and J genes are TRBV6-1 and TRBJ1-2, with D possibly being TRBD1 (5 bases). This CDR3 is 12 amino acids long. Germline V gives CDR1 MNHNS, CDR2 SASEGT. The CDR3 protein is CTSRGADYGYTF. In DNA form, the CDR3 reads TGTACCAGTAGAGGGGCGGACTATGGCTACACCTTC.